The 5 T cell receptor beta chains in this list originate from one sample, sequenced in a study of blood T cell repertoires in COVID-19. Libraries were prepared by immunoSEQ multiplex PCR; TCRdb keeps only in-frame clonotypes and omits some of them. The table has about 150,000 clones, around 85% seen once; the top ten hold 8%. Specimen: peripheral blood. The receptors derive from a woman aged 60-75 years with COVID-19, enrolled during active disease.

This sequence joins TRBV5-1 and TRBJ1-1; 7 nucleotides align to TRBD1. The CDR3 totals 14 residues. With V trimmed by 4 bases and J by 0 bases, 3 bases remained unmatched. Germline V gene data show CDR1 as SGHRS and CDR2 as YFSETQ. In nucleotides, the CDR3 is TGCGCCAGCAGCCTCCAGGGGGTGAACACTGAAGCTTTCTTT. This sequence encodes CASSLQGVNTEAFF.

The CDR3: CAWSSTLNQPQHF. CDR3 nucleotides: TGTGCCTGGAGCTCGACACTGAATCAGCCCCAGCATTTT. V usage is TRBV30 and J usage is TRBJ1-5, with D unclear. The CDR3 is made up of 13 amino acids. With 3 bases removed from V and 4 bases from J, the gap between germline ends came to 10 bases. Germline-derived CDR1 and CDR2 are GTSNPN and SVGIG (reference sequence).

This clone was seen only once. V usage is TRBV5-1 and J usage is TRBJ1-2, with TRBD1 matching 8 bases. J was trimmed by 3 bases and V by 2 bases; bases with no gene match: 3. CDR1 and CDR2 (germline): SGHRS, YFSETQ. CDR3 length: 14 amino acids. The DNA for the CDR3 is TGCGCCAGCAGCTTACAGGGGGTGGACTATGGCTACACCTTC. Protein product: CASSLQGVDYGYTF.

This clone has more than one count but fewer than ten. V and J are TRBV11-3 and TRBJ2-1; TRBD2 aligns across 7 bases. The J segment lost 0 bases and the V segment lost 0 bases, leaving 5 bases of the junction unmatched. Germline-derived CDR1 and CDR2 are SGHNT and YENEEA. This CDR3 is built from 17 residues. The CDR3 region is CASSLEPGGSSYNEQFF. The CDR3 DNA is TGTGCCAGCAGCTTAGAGCCGGGCGGGAGCTCCTACAATGAGCAGTTCTTC.

This clone has a single count. This chain connects TRBV27 to TRBJ1-1; 7 nucleotides line up with TRBD1. Germline V gene sequence: CDR1 MNHEY, CDR2 SMNVEV (reference sequence). V lost 5 bases and J lost 6; bases outside the gene matches: 9. CDR3 length equals 14 residues. CDR3: CASSPDREDPEAFF. CDR3 sequence (DNA): TGTGCCAGCAGTCCTGACAGGGAAGATCCTGAAGCTTTCTTT.